Included here is one T cell receptor (beta chain) sequence, with context. This sample was included in a study of blood T cell repertoires in COVID-19. Study overall: The samples span acute and convalescent COVID-19 from the United States, Italy and Spain. T cells, B-cell-depleted T cells, or PBMCs provided the cDNA or gDNA that served as material.

As processed by the authors: How many nucleated cells were present was estimated from reference gene primer amplification. The data were produced by immunoSEQ multiplex PCR, yet TCRdb's version contains in-frame clones alone and is incomplete. The DNA was the basis for D and trimming; V, J and clone size are from that table. This table holds 160,000 or so clones, around 90% found once. With 5 bases removed from V and 7 bases from J, the gap between germline ends came to 24 bases. This CDR3 has 17 amino acids. Looked up from germline, CDR1 is SGHTA and CDR2 is FQGNSA. The source material was peripheral blood. This chain joins TRBV7-2 and TRBJ2-1; possible D gene TRBD1, 5 bases. This clonotype originated in a woman aged 50 to 60 with acute or convalescent COVID-19. CDR3 residues: CASSLTLSTAIRNEQFF. The CDR3 nucleotides read TGTGCCAGCAGCCTAACCTTATCGACAGCGATCCGGAATGAGCAGTTCTTC.